This T cell receptor beta chain was profiled in a study of shared clonotypes between healthy human individuals. Study findings and constraints: The expectation was that sequencing depth would affect clonotype sharing among donors. There were few donors, and this limited the genetic and exposure-history diversity represented.

Original handling: From ImmunoSEQ came sequences covering only the junction and carrying no quality scores, so filtering differed. Only in-frame clones appear in the TCRdb table, and some are missing; sequencing was by immunoSEQ multiplex PCR. The DNA was the basis for D and trimming; V, J and clone size are from that table. Altogether 450,000 to 500,000 clones are present, 81% being singletons, with the ten largest covering roughly an eighth. This clone was counted a single time. Its specificity is not known. The CDR3 loop spans 15 amino acids. Deletions cut 2 bases from V and 3 bases from J, with 13 bases between. Germline CDR1 is MNHEY and CDR2 is SMNVEV (reference sequence). All donors were Caucasian adults living in Nashville, Tennessee.

The rearrangement links TRBV27 to TRBJ1-1; a possible D gene is TRBD1 (6 bases). The sequence was collected from a woman aged 35 to 49 in good health. Some clones in this sample may be carry-over from other donors' samples. The sequencing sample was made of PBMCs. CDR3 sequence: CASSLRGVADTEAFF. Here the CDR3 DNA reads TGTGCCAGCAGTTTAAGGGGGGTTGCGGACACTGAAGCTTTCTTT.